At least ten counts were recorded for the clone carrying this TCR beta chain. The same CDR3 arises from other DNA sequences in this sample as well. The data stem from a study of blood T cell repertoires in COVID-19. Study context: The cDNA or gDNA used as material had been derived from T cells, B-cell-depleted T cells, or PBMCs.

In the original analysis: Researchers report that nucleated cell counts were estimated from reference gene primer amplification. Produced via immunoSEQ multiplex PCR; TCRdb's table is partial and in-frame only. V and J calls and clone size are as listed in that table; D and trimming were resolved from the DNA. The sample consists of under 130,000 clones, about 85% of them appearing once. Specimen: peripheral blood. The origin of this receptor is a human donor in a cohort sampled during active COVID-19.

The CDR3 DNA reads TGTGCCAGCAGCTTAGTTCCGAGCGGGGGGGCAACAGATACGCAGTATTTT. Residues: CASSLVPSGGATDTQYF. The chain links TRBV7-6 to TRBJ2-3, with 10 bases that match TRBD2. This CDR3 spans 17 amino acids. Germline CDR1 is SGHVS and CDR2 is FNYEAQ. V shed 1 base, J shed 3 bases, and the junction held 7 bases outside the gene matches.